The clone carrying this TCR beta chain came up a few times. No antigen is known for it. Germline V gene sequence: CDR1 MDHEN, CDR2 SYDVKM. V dropped 9 bases and J dropped 2 bases, with 22 bases sitting between them. The CDR3 spans 16 residues. TCRdb's copy holds only in-frame clones and misses some; the assay was immunoSEQ multiplex PCR. The sample consists of roughly 45,000 clones, 50% to 80% of them appearing once. The data were obtained in a study of cytotoxic CD8 clonotypes in ibrutinib-treated CLL. Study-level information: Partial response occurred in roughly 25 patients and complete response in 2; at median around 5.5 years, about 14 remained remitted and approximately twelve progressed. Points from the study as a whole: Clonality climbed at ibrutinib response, then dropped toward baseline at progression. Samples were collected at differing times from sustained-remission and progressing patients.

Sequencing used PBMCs, obtained after 24 months of ibrutinib treatment. The chain carries TRBV28 and TRBJ1-2, with TRBD1 as a possible D gene (6 bases). The source of this sequence is a human donor with chronic lymphocytic leukemia. The CDR3 sequence: CASSGWTASGNYGYTF. The CDR3 nucleotides are TGTGCCAGTTCGGGGTGGACAGCATCCGGAAACTATGGCTACACCTTC.